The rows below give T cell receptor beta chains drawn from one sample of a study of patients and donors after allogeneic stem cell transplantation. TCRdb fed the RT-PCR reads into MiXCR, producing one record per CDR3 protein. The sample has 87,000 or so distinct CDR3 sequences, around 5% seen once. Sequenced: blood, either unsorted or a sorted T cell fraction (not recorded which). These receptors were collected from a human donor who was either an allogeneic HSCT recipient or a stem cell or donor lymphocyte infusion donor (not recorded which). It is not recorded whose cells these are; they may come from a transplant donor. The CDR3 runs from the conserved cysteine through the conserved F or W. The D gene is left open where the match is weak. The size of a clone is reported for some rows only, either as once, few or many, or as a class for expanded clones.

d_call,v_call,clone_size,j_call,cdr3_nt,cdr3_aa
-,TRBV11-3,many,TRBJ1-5,TGTGCCAGCAGCTTATCCCCAAATCAGCCCCAGCATTTT,CASSLSPNQPQHF
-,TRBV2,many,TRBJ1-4,TGTGCCAGCTCACCGACAGCGTCTAATGAAAAACTGTTTTTT,CASSPTASNEKLFF
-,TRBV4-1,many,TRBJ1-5,TGCGCCAGCAGCCAAGTGGGCCGGCGGGCCGGGGGCAATCAGCCCCAGCATTTT,CASSQVGRRAGGNQPQHF
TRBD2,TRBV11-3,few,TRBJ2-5,TGTGCCAGCAGCCCGCTTACTAGCGGGGGCAATCAAGAGACCCAGTACTTC,CASSPLTSGGNQETQYF
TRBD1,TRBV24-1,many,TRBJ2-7,TGTGCCACCAGTGACTCTAGACAGGGGGCCGCGCAGTACTTC,CATSDSRQGAAQYF
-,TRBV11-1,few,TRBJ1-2,TGTGCCAGCAGCTTAGTGGACAGAGCACCGAGTGGCTACACCTTC,CASSLVDRAPSGYTF
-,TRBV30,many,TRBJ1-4,TGTGCCTGGGCGTGGGATGGGACGGATGAAAAACTGTTTTTT,CAWAWDGTDEKLFF
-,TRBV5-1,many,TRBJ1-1,TGCGCCAGCAGCTTGGTTGCTGCGGGGACTGAAGCTTTCTTT,CASSLVAAGTEAFF
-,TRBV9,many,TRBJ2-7,TGTGCCAGCAGCGTAGGCCTGGGGACCGAGCAGTACTTC,CASSVGLGTEQYF
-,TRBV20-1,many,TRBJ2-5,TGCGGTGCCGCGCTCTCTAAAGGCCCAGTAAGGACCCAGTACTTC,CGAALSKGPVRTQYF
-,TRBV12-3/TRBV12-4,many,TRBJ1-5,TGTGCCAGCAGTTTACGGGGACAACAGCCCCAGCATTTT,CASSLRGQQPQHF
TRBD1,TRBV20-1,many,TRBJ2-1,TGCAGTGCTGGGGCCGAGACAGGGACCTCCAATGAGCAGTTCTTC,CSAGAETGTSNEQFF
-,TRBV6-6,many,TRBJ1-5,TGTGCCGAGAGCCGGGACTCCTACCAGCCCCAGCATTTT,CAESRDSYQPQHF
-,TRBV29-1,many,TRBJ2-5,TGCAGCGTCCGGACGGGAACCCTCGATGGGACCCAGTACTTC,CSVRTGTLDGTQYF
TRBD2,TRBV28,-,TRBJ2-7,TGTGCCAGCATTGGGGGGGAGACCGGCTACGAGCAGTACTTC,CASIGGETGYEQYF
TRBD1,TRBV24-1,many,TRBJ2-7,TGTGCCACCAGTGACGCGGACAGGCACGAGCAGTACTTC,CATSDADRHEQYF
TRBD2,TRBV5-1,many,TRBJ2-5,TGCGCCAGCAGCTTGCTATCCGGGACTAGCGGGAGAAAACAAGAGACCCAGTACTTC,CASSLLSGTSGRKQETQYF
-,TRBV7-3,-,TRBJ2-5,TGTGCCAGCAGCTCCCCTCCCGACAGGCACGGGGGGACCCAGTACTTC,CASSSPPDRHGGTQYF
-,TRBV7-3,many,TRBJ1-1,TGTGCCAGCAGCGAAGGGGGAGGTACTGAAGCTTTCTTT,CASSEGGGTEAFF
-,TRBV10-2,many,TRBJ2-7,TGCGCCAGCAGTGAGCCCAGTCTCCCAACCTACGGGAGAACGTACTTC,CASSEPSLPTYGRTYF
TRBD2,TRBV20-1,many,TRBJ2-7,TGCAGTGCTAGAGGTAGTAGAAGCGGGAGGTCCGAGCAGTACTTC,CSARGSRSGRSEQYF
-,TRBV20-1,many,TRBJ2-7,TGCAGTGGAAAGGGGCTTTATTCCTACGAGCAGTACTTC,CSGKGLYSYEQYF
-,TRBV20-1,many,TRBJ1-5,TGCAGTGCTAGAGTATCCGGGGCAAGCAATCAGCCCCAGCATTTT,CSARVSGASNQPQHF
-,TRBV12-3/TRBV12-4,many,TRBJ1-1,TGTGCCAGCAGTTTAGGCAGGGACTCGAACACTGAAGCTTTCTTT,CASSLGRDSNTEAFF
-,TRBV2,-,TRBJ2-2,TGTGCCAGCAGACTCGTCGCCGGGGAGCTGTTTTTT,CASRLVAGELFF
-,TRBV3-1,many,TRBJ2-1,TGTGCCAGCAGCCCAGGAAATGAGCAGTTCTTC,CASSPGNEQFF
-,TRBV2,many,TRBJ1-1,TGTGCCAGCAGCAGGGGACCCACTGAAGCTTTCTTT,CASSRGPTEAFF
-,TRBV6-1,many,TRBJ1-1,TGTGCCAGCAGTGAACTAGGGACCACTGAAGCTTTCTTT,CASSELGTTEAFF
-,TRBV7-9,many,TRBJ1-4,-,CASSLDEENCFF
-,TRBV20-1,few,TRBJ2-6,TGCAGTGCTAGAGATGGGGGACGGGTCTGGGCCAACGTCCTGACTTTC,CSARDGGRVWANVLTF
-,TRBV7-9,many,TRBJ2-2,TGTGCCAGCAGCCGACGGGGGGCCGTCACCGGGGAGCTGTTTTTT,CASSRRGAVTGELFF
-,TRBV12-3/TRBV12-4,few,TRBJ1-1,TGTGCCAGCAGTTCATCCAGGGTGGGTATTAAAGCTTTCTTT,CASSSSRVGIKAFF
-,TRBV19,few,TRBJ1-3,TGTGCCAGTAGTAGAGAAGCCTCTGGAAACACCATATATTTT,CASSREASGNTIYF
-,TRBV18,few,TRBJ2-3,TGTGCCAGCTCACCAGCGGAACTCACAGATACGCAGTATTTT,CASSPAELTDTQYF
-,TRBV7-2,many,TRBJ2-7,TGTGCCAGCAGCTTAATGGGCAGGGGCAACGAGCAGTACTTC,CASSLMGRGNEQYF
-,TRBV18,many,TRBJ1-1,TGTGCCAGCTCAATGACAAGGGCGGTCACTGAAGCTTTCTTT,CASSMTRAVTEAFF
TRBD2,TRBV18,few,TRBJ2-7,TGTGCCAGCTCACGTAGCGGGGGGGGCTACGAGCAGTACTTC,CASSRSGGGYEQYF
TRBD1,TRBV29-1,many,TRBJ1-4,TGCAGCGGACGACAGGGGTCTAATGAAAAACTGTTTTTT,CSGRQGSNEKLFF
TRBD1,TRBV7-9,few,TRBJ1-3,TGTGCCAGCAGCTTAGAGGGGGCCTACTCTGGAAACACCATATATTTT,CASSLEGAYSGNTIYF
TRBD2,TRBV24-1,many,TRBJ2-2,TGTGCCACCAGCGCGAGGGGACTAGCGAACACCGGGGAGCTGTTTTTT,CATSARGLANTGELFF
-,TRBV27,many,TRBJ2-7,TGTGCCAGCAGTTCGAAAGGGGGGGGGCCCTACGAGCAGTACTTC,CASSSKGGGPYEQYF
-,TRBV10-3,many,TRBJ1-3,TGTGCCATCAGTGACGAGCCCTTTAGGGGAGGAAACACCATATATTTT,CAISDEPFRGGNTIYF
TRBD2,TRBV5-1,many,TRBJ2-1,TGCGCCAGCAGCTTGGATCTAGCGGGAGATGAGCAGTTCTTC,CASSLDLAGDEQFF
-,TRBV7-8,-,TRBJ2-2,TGTGCCAGCAGCTTAGCGCAACGGGCCGGGGAGCTGTTTTTT,CASSLAQRAGELFF
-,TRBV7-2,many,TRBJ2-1,TGTGCCAGCAGGTTAGGTGGGTTTGAGCAGTTCTTC,CASRLGGFEQFF
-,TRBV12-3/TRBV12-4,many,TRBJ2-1,TGTGCCAGCAGTTTAGAGGCTTCATTTGCCCAGCAGTTCTTC,CASSLEASFAQQFF
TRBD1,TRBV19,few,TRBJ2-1,TGTGCCAGCGAGCTCACAGGGGGCTTGAATGAGCAGTTCTTC,CASELTGGLNEQFF
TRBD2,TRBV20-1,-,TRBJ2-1,TGCAGTGCTAGCGGAGTTCTACGCAAAAGGACTAGCGGGAACCACAATGAGCAGTTCTTC,CSASGVLRKRTSGNHNEQFF
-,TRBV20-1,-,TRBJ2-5,TGCAGTGCCCTCCTAGGCCAAGAGACCCAGTACTTC,CSALLGQETQYF
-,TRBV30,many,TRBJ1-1,TGTGCCTGGAGTGCTGGGGTCGCTGAAGCTTTCTTT,CAWSAGVAEAFF
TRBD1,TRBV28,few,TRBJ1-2,TGTGCCAGCAGAGGGGGCAACTATGGCTACACCTTC,CASRGGNYGYTF
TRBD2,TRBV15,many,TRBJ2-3,TGTGCCACCAGCCCGGGACTACCTACAGATACGCAGTATTTT,CATSPGLPTDTQYF
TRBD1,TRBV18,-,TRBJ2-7,TGTGCCAGCTCACCGCCCGGGACAGCAGGCTCCTACGAGCAGTACTTC,CASSPPGTAGSYEQYF
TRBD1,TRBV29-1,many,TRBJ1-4,TGCAGCGTTGCAGGACAGGGGGGAGAAAAACTGTTTTTT,CSVAGQGGEKLFF